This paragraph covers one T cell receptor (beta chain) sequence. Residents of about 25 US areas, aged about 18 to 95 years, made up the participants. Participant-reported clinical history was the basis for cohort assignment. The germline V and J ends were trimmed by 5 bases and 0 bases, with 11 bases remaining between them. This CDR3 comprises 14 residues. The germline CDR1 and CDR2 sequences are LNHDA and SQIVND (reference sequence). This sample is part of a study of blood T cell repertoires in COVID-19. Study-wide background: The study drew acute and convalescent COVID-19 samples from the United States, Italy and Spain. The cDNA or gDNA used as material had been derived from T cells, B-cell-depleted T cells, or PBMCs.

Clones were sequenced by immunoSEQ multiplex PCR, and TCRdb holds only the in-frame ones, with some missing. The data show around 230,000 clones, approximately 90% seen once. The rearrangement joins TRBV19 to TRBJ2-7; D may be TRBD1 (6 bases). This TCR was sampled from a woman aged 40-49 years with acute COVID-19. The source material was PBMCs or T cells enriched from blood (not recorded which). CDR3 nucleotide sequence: TGTGCCAGTAGTGTGACAGGCTTCTCCTACGAGCAGTACTTC. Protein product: CASSVTGFSYEQYF.